The following is a T cell receptor beta chain sequence with its context. Original handling: Scientists estimated how many nucleated cells there were by amplifying reference gene primers. Measured with immunoSEQ multiplex PCR; TCRdb has only the in-frame clones, and not every one. V and J calls plus clone size are reproduced from that table; the DNA served to infer D and trimming. The data show approximately 230,000 clones, about 80% seen once. This sample was taken from a study of blood T cell repertoires in COVID-19. Study-wide context: Whether acute or convalescent, the COVID-19 samples came from the United States, Italy and Spain. Sources were T cells, B-cell-depleted T cells, or PBMCs; the material itself was cDNA or gDNA.

V lost 5 bases to trimming and J lost 4 bases, with 12 bases between them. Per germline, CDR1 SGHNT and CDR2 YYREEE (reference sequence). This CDR3 is 13 amino acids long. The TCR comes from a woman at least 80 years old with active or convalescent COVID-19. Sequencing was done on a sample of peripheral blood. The gene calls are TRBV5-4 and TRBJ1-2; D is possibly TRBD1 (6 bases). CDR3 sequence: CASSATGSYGYTF. The CDR3 nucleotides read TGTGCCAGCAGTGCGACAGGTTCCTATGGCTACACCTTC.